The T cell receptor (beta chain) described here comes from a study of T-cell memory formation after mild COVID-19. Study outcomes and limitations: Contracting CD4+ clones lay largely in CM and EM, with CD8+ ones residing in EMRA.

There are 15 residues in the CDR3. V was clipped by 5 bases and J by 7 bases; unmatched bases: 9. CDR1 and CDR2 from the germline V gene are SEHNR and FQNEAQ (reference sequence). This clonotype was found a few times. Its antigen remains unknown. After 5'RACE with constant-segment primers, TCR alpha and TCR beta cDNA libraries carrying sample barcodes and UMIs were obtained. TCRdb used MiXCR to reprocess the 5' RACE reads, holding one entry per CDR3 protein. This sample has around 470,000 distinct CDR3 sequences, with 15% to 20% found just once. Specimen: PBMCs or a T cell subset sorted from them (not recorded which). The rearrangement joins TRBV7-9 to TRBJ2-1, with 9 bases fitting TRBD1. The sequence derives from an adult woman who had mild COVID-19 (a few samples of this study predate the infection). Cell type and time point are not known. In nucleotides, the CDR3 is TGTGCCAGCAGCCCGGGACAGGGTGTTCTAAATGAGCAGTTCTTC. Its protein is CASSPGQGVLNEQFF.